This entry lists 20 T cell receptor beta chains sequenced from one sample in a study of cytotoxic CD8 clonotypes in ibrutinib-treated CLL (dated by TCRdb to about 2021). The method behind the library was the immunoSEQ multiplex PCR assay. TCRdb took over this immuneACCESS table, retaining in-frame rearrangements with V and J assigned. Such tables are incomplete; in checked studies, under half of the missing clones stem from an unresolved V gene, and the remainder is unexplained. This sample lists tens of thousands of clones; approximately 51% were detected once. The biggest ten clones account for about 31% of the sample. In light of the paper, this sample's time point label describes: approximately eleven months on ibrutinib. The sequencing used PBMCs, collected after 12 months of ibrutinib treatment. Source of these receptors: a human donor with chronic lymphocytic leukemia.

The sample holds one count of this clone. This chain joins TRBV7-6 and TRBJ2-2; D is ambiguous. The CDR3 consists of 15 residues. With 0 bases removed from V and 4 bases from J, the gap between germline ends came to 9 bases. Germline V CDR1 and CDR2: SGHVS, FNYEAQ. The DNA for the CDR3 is TGTGCCAGCAGCTTAGCTAGCCCCGGCACCGGGGAGCTGTTTTTT. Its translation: CASSLASPGTGELFF.

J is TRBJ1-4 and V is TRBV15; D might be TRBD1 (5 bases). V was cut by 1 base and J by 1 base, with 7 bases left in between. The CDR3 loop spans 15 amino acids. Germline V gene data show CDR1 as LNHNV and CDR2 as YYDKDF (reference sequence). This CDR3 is CATSRGGRTNEKLFF. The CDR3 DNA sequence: TGTGCCACCAGCAGAGGGGGGAGAACTAATGAAAAACTGTTTTTT.

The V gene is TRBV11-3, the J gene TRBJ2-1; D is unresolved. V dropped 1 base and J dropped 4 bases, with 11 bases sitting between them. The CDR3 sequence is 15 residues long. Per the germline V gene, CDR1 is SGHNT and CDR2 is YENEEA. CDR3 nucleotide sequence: TGTGCCAGCAGCTTAGTTTCCGACTCGTACAATGAGCAGTTCTTC. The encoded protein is CASSLVSDSYNEQFF.

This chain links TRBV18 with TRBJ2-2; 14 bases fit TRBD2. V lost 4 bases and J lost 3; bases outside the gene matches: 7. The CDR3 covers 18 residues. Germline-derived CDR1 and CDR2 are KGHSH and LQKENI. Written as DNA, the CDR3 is TGTGCCAGCTCACATTCCGGGACTAGCGGGAGCCACACCGGGGAGCTGTTTTTT. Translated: CASSHSGTSGSHTGELFF. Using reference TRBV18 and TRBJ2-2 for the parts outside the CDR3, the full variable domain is NAGVMQNPRHLVRRRGQEARLRCSPMKGHSHVYWYRQLPEEGLKFMVYLQKENIIDESGMPKERFSAEFPKEGPSILRIQQVVRGDSAAYFCASSHSGTSGSHTGELFFGEGSRLTVL.

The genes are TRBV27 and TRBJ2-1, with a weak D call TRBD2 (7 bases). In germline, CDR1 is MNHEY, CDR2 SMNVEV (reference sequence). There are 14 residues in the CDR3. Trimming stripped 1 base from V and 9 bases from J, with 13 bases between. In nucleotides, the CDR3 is TGTGCCAGCAGTTTATTCGGGGGGCGCGGTGAGCAGTTCTTC. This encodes CASSLFGGRGEQFF.

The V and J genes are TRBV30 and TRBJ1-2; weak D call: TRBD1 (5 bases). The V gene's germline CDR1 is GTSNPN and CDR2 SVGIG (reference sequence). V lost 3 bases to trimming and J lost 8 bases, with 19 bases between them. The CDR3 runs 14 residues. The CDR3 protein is CAWRSLGGEYGYTF. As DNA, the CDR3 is TGTGCCTGGAGGAGTTTGGGGGGGGAGTACGGCTACACCTTC.

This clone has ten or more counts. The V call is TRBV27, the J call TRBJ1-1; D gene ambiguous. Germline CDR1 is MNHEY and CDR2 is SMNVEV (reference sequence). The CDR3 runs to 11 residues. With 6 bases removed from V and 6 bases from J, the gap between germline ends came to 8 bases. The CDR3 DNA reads TGTGCCAGCAGGACGACGGCTGAAGCTTTCTTT. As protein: CASRTTAEAFF.

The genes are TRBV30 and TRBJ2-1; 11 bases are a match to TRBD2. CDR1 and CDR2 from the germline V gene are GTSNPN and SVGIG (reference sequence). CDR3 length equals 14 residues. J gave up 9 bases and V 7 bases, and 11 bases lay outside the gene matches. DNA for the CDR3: TGTGCCTACGCGGGACTAGCGGCGGGAAGTGAGCAGTTCTTC. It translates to CAYAGLAAGSEQFF.

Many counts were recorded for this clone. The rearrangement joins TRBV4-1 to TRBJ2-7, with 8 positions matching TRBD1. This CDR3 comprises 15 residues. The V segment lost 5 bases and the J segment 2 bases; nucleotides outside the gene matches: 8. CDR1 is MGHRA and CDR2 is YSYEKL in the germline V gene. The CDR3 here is CASSYSRTGPYEQYF. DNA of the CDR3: TGCGCCAGCAGCTATTCAAGGACAGGGCCCTACGAGCAGTACTTC.

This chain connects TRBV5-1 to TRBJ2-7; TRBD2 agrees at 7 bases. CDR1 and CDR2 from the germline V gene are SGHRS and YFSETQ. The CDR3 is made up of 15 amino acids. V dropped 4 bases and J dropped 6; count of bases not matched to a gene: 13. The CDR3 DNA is TGCGCCAGCAGCCCCTGGGACTACCTCTCGGGCGAGCAGTACTTC. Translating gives CASSPWDYLSGEQYF.

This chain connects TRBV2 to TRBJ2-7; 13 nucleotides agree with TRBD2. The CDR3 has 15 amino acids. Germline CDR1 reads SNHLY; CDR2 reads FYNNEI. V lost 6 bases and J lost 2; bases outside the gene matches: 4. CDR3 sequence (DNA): TGTGCCAGCAGGGGCGGACTAGCGGGAGCCTACGAGCAGTACTTC. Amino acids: CASRGGLAGAYEQYF.

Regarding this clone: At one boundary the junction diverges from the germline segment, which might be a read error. The CDR3 loop is CASSLGVAGELFF. CDR3 DNA sequence: TGTGCTAGCAGCTTGGGGGTCGCCGGGGAGCTGTTTTTT. The rearrangement joins TRBV7-7 to TRBJ2-2, with D perhaps given as TRBD1 or TRBD2 (5 bases each). The CDR3 has 13 amino acids. CDR1 SSHAT and CDR2 FNYEAQ come from the germline V gene (reference sequence).

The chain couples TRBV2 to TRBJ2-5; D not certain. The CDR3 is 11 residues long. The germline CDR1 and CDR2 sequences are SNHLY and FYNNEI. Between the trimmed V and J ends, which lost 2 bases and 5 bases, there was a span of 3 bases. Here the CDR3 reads CASSEWETQYF. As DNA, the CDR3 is TGTGCCAGCAGTGAATGGGAGACCCAGTACTTC. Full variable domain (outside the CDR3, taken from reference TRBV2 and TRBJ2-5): EPEVTQTPSHQVTQMGQEVILRCVPISNHLYFYWYRQILGQKVEFLVSFYNNEISEKSEIFDDQFSVERPDGSNFTLKIRSTKLEDSAMYFCASSEWETQYFGPGTRLLVL.

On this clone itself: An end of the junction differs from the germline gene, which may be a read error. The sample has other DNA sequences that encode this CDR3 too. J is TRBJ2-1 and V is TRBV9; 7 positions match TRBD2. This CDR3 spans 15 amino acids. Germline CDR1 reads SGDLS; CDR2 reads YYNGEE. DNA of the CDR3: TGTGCCAGCAGCACGCGGGAGAAATCCTATAATGAGCAGTTCTTC. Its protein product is CASSTREKSYNEQFF.

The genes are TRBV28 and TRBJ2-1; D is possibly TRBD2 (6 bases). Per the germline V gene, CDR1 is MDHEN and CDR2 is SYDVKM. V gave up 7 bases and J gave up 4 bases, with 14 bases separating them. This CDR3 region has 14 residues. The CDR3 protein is CASKDLGGYNEQFF. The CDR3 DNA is TGTGCCAGCAAAGATTTGGGGGGTTACAATGAGCAGTTCTTC. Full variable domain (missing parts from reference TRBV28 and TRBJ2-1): DVKVTQSSRYLVKRTGEKVFLECVQDMDHENMFWYRQDPGLGLRLIYFSYDVKMKEKGDIPEGYSVSREKKERFSLILESASTNQTSMYLCASKDLGGYNEQFFGPGTRLTVL.

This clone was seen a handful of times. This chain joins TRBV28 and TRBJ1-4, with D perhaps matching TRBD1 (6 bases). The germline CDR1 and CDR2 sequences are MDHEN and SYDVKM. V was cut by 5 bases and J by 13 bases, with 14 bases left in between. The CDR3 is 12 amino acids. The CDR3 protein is CASSTGRWRLFF. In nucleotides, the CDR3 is TGTGCCAGCAGTACAGGGCGCTGGAGACTGTTTTTT.

The CDR3 region is CASSGQGTEAFF. CDR3 bases: TGCGCCAGCAGTGGTCAGGGTACTGAAGCTTTCTTT. The chain couples TRBV10-1 to TRBJ1-1; possible D gene TRBD1, 5 bases. This CDR3 has 12 amino acids. CDR1 and CDR2 (germline): WNHNN, SYGVQD (reference sequence). V was trimmed by 4 bases and J by 5 bases, leaving 8 bases between them.

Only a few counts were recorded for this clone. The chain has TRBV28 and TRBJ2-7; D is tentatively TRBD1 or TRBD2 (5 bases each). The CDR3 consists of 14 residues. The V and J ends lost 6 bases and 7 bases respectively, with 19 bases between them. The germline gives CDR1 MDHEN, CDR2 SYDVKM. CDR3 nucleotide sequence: TGTGCCAGCAGGTCCGGGACGCTCTCCGGGGAGCAGTACTTC. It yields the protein CASRSGTLSGEQYF.

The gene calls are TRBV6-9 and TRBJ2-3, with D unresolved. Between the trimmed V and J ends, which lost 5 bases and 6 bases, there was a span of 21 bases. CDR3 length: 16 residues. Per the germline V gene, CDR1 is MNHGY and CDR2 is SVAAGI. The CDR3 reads CASSEVRALLTDTQYF. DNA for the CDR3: TGTGCCAGCAGTGAAGTCCGGGCCCTTCTAACCGATACGCAGTATTTT.

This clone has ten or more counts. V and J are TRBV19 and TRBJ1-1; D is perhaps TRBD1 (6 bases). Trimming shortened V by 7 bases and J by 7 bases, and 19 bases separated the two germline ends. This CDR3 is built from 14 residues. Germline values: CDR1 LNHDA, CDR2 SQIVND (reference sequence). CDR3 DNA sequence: TGTGCCAGTATTCATAAGCAGGGGAAAGTTGAAGCTTTCTTT. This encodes CASIHKQGKVEAFF.